The 7 T cell receptor beta chains listed next were all sequenced from one sample in a study of T cells in Graves' hyperthyroidism and ophthalmopathy. The source material, RNA transcripts, was used to amplify TCR beta CDR3 regions. RT-PCR in the first round (using the HTBI primer set) targeted the TCR CDR3. MiXCR, applied by TCRdb to the multiplex PCR reads, yields one record per CDR3 protein. The data show about 500,000 distinct CDR3 sequences, 15% to 20% seen once. Sequencing was carried out using blood. These receptors were taken from a woman in her twenties or thirties with Graves' ophthalmopathy.

This clonotype was observed many times. CDR3 nucleotide sequence: TGCGCCAGCAGCTTGCAGGCCTTAGGGACTGAAGCTTTCTTT. It yields the protein CASSLQALGTEAFF. The chain combines TRBV5-1 with TRBJ1-1; D is uncertain. Germline loops: CDR1 SGHRS, CDR2 YFSETQ. The length of the CDR3 is 14 residues. V lost 1 base and J 5 bases, leaving 12 bases between the germline ends.

V usage is TRBV10-1 and J usage is TRBJ2-2, with 7 bases lining up with TRBD1. This CDR3 region has 16 residues. Germline assignment: CDR1 WNHNN and CDR2 SYGVQD (reference sequence). V dropped 7 bases and J dropped 0; count of bases not matched to a gene: 8. The CDR3 DNA is TGCGCCAGCAAGGCTTCCGGGACAGCGAACACCGGGGAGCTGTTTTTT. It yields the protein CASKASGTANTGELFF.

In its sample, this clonotype was seen many times. The gene calls are TRBV28 and TRBJ2-1, with D unclear. The CDR3 has 14 amino acids. V lost 4 bases to trimming and J lost 8 bases, with 15 bases between them. Germline lookup yields CDR1 MDHEN and CDR2 SYDVKM. This CDR3 is CASSWRLPGYEQFF. DNA for the CDR3: TGTGCCAGCAGTTGGAGACTCCCCGGCTATGAGCAGTTCTTC.

This clonotype was picked up a small number of times. The chain links TRBV15 to TRBJ1-4; 10 positions agree with TRBD1. The V gene's germline CDR1 is LNHNV and CDR2 YYDKDF (reference sequence). This CDR3 is 17 amino acids long. The V gene end was trimmed by 0 bases and the J gene end by 8 bases; junction bases not matched to a gene: 9. The CDR3 protein is CATSRDADRGGREKLFF. The CDR3 DNA reads TGTGCCACCAGCAGAGATGCGGACAGGGGGGGTAGAGAAAAACTGTTTTTT.

This clonotype was observed many times. V gene TRBV29-1 combines with J gene TRBJ2-3; 10 bases map to TRBD2. This CDR3 has 14 residues. With 5 bases clipped from V and 6 bases from J, the junction kept 8 bases outside the gene matches. Germline values: CDR1 SQVTM, CDR2 ANQGSEA. The CDR3 spells CSVRAGGGADTQYF. DNA of the CDR3: TGCAGCGTTCGAGCGGGAGGGGGGGCGGATACGCAGTATTTT.

The V and J genes are TRBV28 and TRBJ2-7; D is unclear. The length of the CDR3 is 12 residues. The germline gives CDR1 MDHEN, CDR2 SYDVKM. The V end was cut by 3 bases, the J end by 5 bases, with 8 bases between. Here the CDR3 reads CASSFAWNEQYF. CDR3 DNA sequence: TGTGCCAGCAGTTTCGCCTGGAACGAGCAGTACTTC.

The table lists this clonotype with many counts. The chain couples TRBV6-2 or TRBV6-3 to TRBJ2-1; no clear D. Per the germline V gene, CDR1 is MNHEY and CDR2 is SVGEGT. V lost 2 bases and J lost 7, with 18 bases in between. This CDR3 has 16 residues. The DNA of the CDR3 is TGTGCCAGCAGTTACGGCGCAGCCAATCCCCTAAATGAGCAGTTCTTC. As protein: CASSYGAANPLNEQFF.